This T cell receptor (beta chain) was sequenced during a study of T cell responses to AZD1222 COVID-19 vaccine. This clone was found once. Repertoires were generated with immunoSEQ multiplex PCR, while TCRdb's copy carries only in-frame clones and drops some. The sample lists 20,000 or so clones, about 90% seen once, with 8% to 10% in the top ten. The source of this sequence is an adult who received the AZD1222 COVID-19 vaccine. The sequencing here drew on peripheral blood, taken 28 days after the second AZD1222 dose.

The DNA for the CDR3 is TGCGCCAGCAGCTTGGCCGTCTCGACGACTGGGGAGACCCAGTACTTC. The encoded protein is CASSLAVSTTGETQYF. V gene TRBV5-1 combines with J gene TRBJ2-5; D is ambiguous. The germline V gene encodes CDR1 SGHRS and CDR2 YFSETQ. This CDR3 contains 16 residues. Trimming stripped 0 bases from V and 5 bases from J, with 17 bases between.